What follows are 29 T cell receptor beta chains derived from one specimen sequenced in a study of cytomegalovirus exposure and HLA in healthy donors (TCRdb year 2017). Library preparation was by the immunoSEQ multiplex PCR assay. For the multiplex PCR, a mixture combining 60 forward primers for TCR Vbeta segments and 13 reverse primers for TCR Jbeta segments was used. This is the immuneACCESS table as TCRdb keeps it, with only in-frame sequences that have V and J called. A part of the clones is gone; compared with another copy, unresolved V genes explain less than half, and the rest is unexplained. The sample profile shows 35,000 to 55,000 clones; roughly 77% of them were found once. Jointly, the top ten make up roughly 1.3% of the sample. Sequencing input: PBMCs. The source of these receptors is a man between 25 and 39 years old in good health and CMV-seronegative.

The chain employs TRBV5-1 and TRBJ2-3; D is unresolved. Trimming took off 4 bases at V and 6 bases at J, with 15 bases between the two ends. Germline V gene sequence: CDR1 SGHRS, CDR2 YFSETQ. CDR3 length: 14 residues. CDR3 nucleotide sequence: TGCGCCAGCAGCCTACGCTTCTCCGGTGATACGCAGTATTTT. It specifies CASSLRFSGDTQYF.

J is TRBJ2-1 and V is TRBV6-1; D possibly corresponds to TRBD2 (6 bases). Deletions cut 5 bases from V and 0 bases from J, with 14 bases between. Germline values: CDR1 MNHNS, CDR2 SASEGT. The CDR3 contains 16 residues. The CDR3 protein is CASSQGLSSSYNEQFF. In DNA form, the CDR3 reads TGTGCCAGCAGTCAAGGACTATCGAGCTCCTACAATGAGCAGTTCTTC.

This clone occurred once. The chain is built from TRBV28 and TRBJ1-6, with D hard to call. V lost 7 bases and J lost 9, with 10 bases in between. Germline-derived CDR1 and CDR2 are MDHEN and SYDVKM. The CDR3 runs 12 residues. This chain's CDR3 is CASTEVLSPLHF. DNA of the CDR3: TGTGCCAGCACGGAGGTCCTTTCACCCCTCCACTTT.

V usage is TRBV30 and J usage is TRBJ2-5, with 8 nucleotides matching TRBD2. Germline V gene data show CDR1 as GTSNPN and CDR2 as SVGIG (reference sequence). The CDR3 has 15 residues. V lost 4 bases to trimming and J lost 1 base; unmatched junction nucleotides: 8. CDR3 amino acids: CAWIGGSGIQETQYF. As DNA, the CDR3 is TGTGCCTGGATCGGAGGTAGCGGGATCCAAGAGACCCAGTACTTC.

The rearrangement links TRBV5-1 to TRBJ2-5; 11 bases align to TRBD2. CDR3 length: 16 amino acids. The germline V gene encodes CDR1 SGHRS and CDR2 YFSETQ. V trimming: 6 bases; J trimming: 6 bases; junction bases outside the gene matches: 13. CDR3 protein: CASMVGLLAGVQTQYF. The CDR3 bases are TGCGCCAGCATGGTAGGACTACTAGCGGGAGTACAGACCCAGTACTTC.

The chain joins TRBV27 to TRBJ2-1, with a possible D match to TRBD1 (5 bases). The CDR3 length is 14 residues. The germline V gene encodes CDR1 MNHEY and CDR2 SMNVEV (reference sequence). V was shortened by 5 bases and J by 0 bases, with 8 bases between the two germline ends. DNA of the CDR3: TGTGCCAGCAGTGACAGCAGCTCCTACAATGAGCAGTTCTTC. Amino acids: CASSDSSSYNEQFF.

The J gene is TRBJ2-1, the V gene TRBV28, with 14 nucleotides matching TRBD2. CDR3 length: 20 residues. V shed 4 bases, J shed 2 bases, and the junction held 13 bases outside the gene matches. Germline values: CDR1 MDHEN, CDR2 SYDVKM. Here the CDR3 reads CASSSLGTSGRLRAYNEQFF. For the CDR3, the DNA is TGTGCCAGCAGTTCGCTTGGGACTAGCGGGAGACTCAGGGCCTACAATGAGCAGTTCTTC.

The rearrangement links TRBV6-6 to TRBJ1-2, with 9 bases identical to TRBD1. After removal of 5 bases from V and 5 bases from J, the junction contained 0 bases not matched to a gene. The CDR3 contains 12 residues. Germline lookup yields CDR1 MNHNY and CDR2 SVGAGI (reference sequence). DNA for the CDR3: TGTGCCAGCAGTGGGACAGGGTATGGCTACACCTTC. Amino acid sequence: CASSGTGYGYTF.

The chain has TRBV6-1 and TRBJ2-3; 10 bases match TRBD2. V lost 7 bases and J lost 4; bases outside the gene matches: 5. Germline-derived CDR1 and CDR2 are MNHNS and SASEGT. CDR3 length: 14 amino acids. As DNA, the CDR3 is TGTGCCAGCACCAGCGGGAGGGCCCCAGATACGCAGTATTTT. This encodes CASTSGRAPDTQYF.

The chain combines TRBV5-1 with TRBJ2-3, with 9 bases lining up with TRBD1. Germline CDR1 is SGHRS and CDR2 is YFSETQ. The length of the CDR3 is 16 residues. V was clipped by 4 bases and J by 3 bases; unmatched bases: 9. The CDR3 here is CASSPTGGVGTDTQYF. The CDR3, as DNA: TGCGCCAGCAGCCCAACAGGGGGCGTTGGGACAGATACGCAGTATTTT. Variable domain in full (rest from reference TRBV5-1 and TRBJ2-3): KAGVTQTPRYLIKTRGQQVTLSCSPISGHRSVSWYQQTPGQGLQFLFEYFSETQRNKGNFPGRFSGRQFSNSRSEMNVSTLELGDSALYLCASSPTGGVGTDTQYFGPGTRLTVL.

V and J are TRBV19 and TRBJ1-1, with no clear D. Trimming cost V 8 bases and J 3 bases, with 13 bases left between them. The V gene's germline CDR1 is LNHDA and CDR2 SQIVND (reference sequence). The CDR3 is made up of 13 amino acids. CDR3 in amino acids: CASSPDWYTEAFF. The CDR3 DNA reads as TGTGCCAGTTCCCCGGACTGGTACACTGAAGCTTTCTTT.

The rearrangement joins TRBV7-3 to TRBJ2-1, with TRBD2 matching over 8 bases. Germline values: CDR1 SGHTA, CDR2 FQGTGA. Trimming at V came to 0 bases and at J to 1 base, leaving 2 bases not matched to a gene. The CDR3 is 16 residues long. The CDR3 sequence: CASSLTRGGSYNEQFF. Written as DNA, the CDR3 is TGTGCCAGCAGCTTAACGCGCGGGGGGTCCTACAATGAGCAGTTCTTC.

This clone has just a few counts. The gene calls are TRBV28 and TRBJ1-4; D ambiguous. CDR3 length equals 12 residues. CDR1 is MDHEN, CDR2 SYDVKM, per germline. V lost 6 bases, J lost 8 bases, and 10 bases lay in between. Written as DNA, the CDR3 is TGTGCCAGCAGACAGCCGGGGGAAAAACTGTTTTTT. Protein product: CASRQPGEKLFF.

The V gene is TRBV27, the J gene TRBJ2-7, with TRBD1 identical over 9 bases. Germline CDR1 MNHEY, CDR2 SMNVEV (reference sequence). The CDR3 is 16 residues long. J was trimmed by 5 bases and V by 5 bases; bases with no gene match: 13. The CDR3 nucleotides are TGTGCCAGCAGTCCTTACCCCGGGACAGGGATTAACGAGCAGTACTTC. It encodes CASSPYPGTGINEQYF.

The CDR3, as DNA: TGTGCCAGCAGCTTAGTACAACAGGGCTACGAGCAGTACTTC. Translated, it gives CASSLVQQGYEQYF. The rearrangement links TRBV7-6 to TRBJ2-7, with TRBD1 as a possible D gene (6 bases). The CDR3 contains 14 residues. Trimming left V 1 base short and J 3 bases short, with 10 bases between. Germline V CDR1 and CDR2: SGHVS, FNYEAQ.

This clone was detected a few times. The chain uses TRBV28 and TRBJ2-3; D is possibly TRBD2 (6 bases). Germline V gene data show CDR1 as MDHEN and CDR2 as SYDVKM. The CDR3 has 15 amino acids. Trimming removed 6 bases from V and 1 base from J, with 14 bases in between. The CDR3: CASSLIGGGTDTQYF. CDR3 nucleotide sequence: TGTGCCAGCAGCCTCATCGGAGGGGGCACAGATACGCAGTATTTT.

Comment on this clone: At the DNA level, this CDR3 is encoded by other sequences in the same sample as well. The chain combines TRBV6-5 with TRBJ2-1, with D possibly being TRBD2 (6 bases). V lost 0 bases and J 1 base, leaving 7 bases between the germline ends. This CDR3 has 15 residues. From germline, CDR1 is MNHEY and CDR2 SVGAGI. The DNA for the CDR3 is TGTGCCAGCAGTTACTCGCGGGGTTCCTACAATGAGCAGTTCTTC. Its translation is CASSYSRGSYNEQFF.

The rearrangement links TRBV28 to TRBJ1-2; D uncertain. The CDR3 is made up of 17 amino acids. V lost 4 bases and J 0 bases, leaving 18 bases between the germline ends. In germline, CDR1 is MDHEN, CDR2 SYDVKM. In DNA form, the CDR3 reads TGTGCCAGCAGTTCCGGAGGTTTGCGGAAAGCTAACTATGGCTACACCTTC. It specifies CASSSGGLRKANYGYTF.

Concerning this clone: Germline is not matched at one junction end, which may reflect a read error. This chain uses TRBV7-9 with TRBJ2-7; 10 bases line up with TRBD1. Germline CDR1 and CDR2: SEHNR and FQNEAQ (reference sequence). CDR3 length: 15 residues. The CDR3 region has the DNA TGTTCCAGCAGCTCAGGGACAGGGGTGCCCTACGAGCAGTACTTC. Translation: CSSSSGTGVPYEQYF.

In regard to this clone: Other DNA sequences within the sample encode an identical CDR3. V usage is TRBV27 and J usage is TRBJ2-5, with 10 bases matching TRBD2. The better agreement between TRBJ2-7 and the DNA end casts doubt on the J call. The CDR3 length is 16 residues. Germline assignment: CDR1 MNHEY and CDR2 SMNVEV (reference sequence). The CDR3 region has the DNA TGTGCCAGCAGTTTATCCCGGCTAGCGGGAGACTACGAGCAGTACTTC. It specifies CASSLSRLAGDYEQYF.

The V and J genes are TRBV11-2 and TRBJ2-5; the match to TRBD1 covers 7 bases. CDR1 SGHAT and CDR2 FQNNGV come from the germline V gene. The J segment lost 5 bases and the V segment lost 5 bases, leaving 5 bases of the junction unmatched. The CDR3 consists of 13 residues. The CDR3 is CASSRDRAETQYF. The CDR3 DNA sequence: TGTGCCAGCAGCCGAGACAGGGCGGAGACCCAGTACTTC.

The chain's CDR3 is CASSLDKQGISGANVLTF. The CDR3 bases are TGTGCCAGCAGCTTGGATAAACAGGGGATCTCTGGGGCCAACGTCCTGACTTTC. This chain uses TRBV5-5 with TRBJ2-6; 7 positions agree with TRBD1. The germline V gene has CDR1 SGHKS and CDR2 YYEKEE (reference sequence). Unmatched junction bases numbered 6, after V lost 0 bases and J lost 0 bases. This CDR3 has 18 amino acids.

J is TRBJ2-1 and V is TRBV25-1; D is possibly TRBD2 (6 bases). This CDR3 has 16 residues. Trimming took off 3 bases at V and 3 bases at J, with 15 bases between the two ends. CDR1 is MGHDK and CDR2 is SYGVNS in the germline V gene. The CDR3 loop is CASSDPSGVSYNEQFF. CDR3 nucleotide sequence: TGTGCCAGCAGTGACCCCTCGGGGGTCAGCTACAATGAGCAGTTCTTC.

The V call is TRBV7-6, the J call TRBJ2-6; D is uncertain. V was pared by 8 bases and J by 0 bases, with 14 bases between. Germline CDR1 SGHVS, CDR2 FNYEAQ. The CDR3 extends over 16 amino acids. In nucleotides, the CDR3 is TGTGCCAGCGCCTCCTCCCCGGGCTCTGGGGCCAACGTCCTGACTTTC. It yields the protein CASASSPGSGANVLTF. The full variable domain, completed using reference TRBV7-6 and TRBJ2-6, is GAGVSQSPRYKVTKRGQDVALRCDPISGHVSLYWYRQALGQGPEFLTYFNYEAQQDKSGLPNDRFSAERPEGSISTLTIQRTEQRDSAMYRCASASSPGSGANVLTFGAGSRLTVL.

The genes are TRBV28 and TRBJ1-1; tentatively, D is TRBD1 (6 bases). This CDR3 spans 16 amino acids. Germline CDR1 and CDR2: MDHEN and SYDVKM. V gave up 6 bases and J gave up 1 base, with 18 bases separating them. CDR3 in DNA: TGTGCCAGCAGCGCCCCGGGGGGGCCTAGGAACACTGAAGCTTTCTTT. Protein sequence: CASSAPGGPRNTEAFF.

V is TRBV28 and J is TRBJ2-3; 8 bases align to TRBD2. This CDR3 comprises 19 residues. Trimming cost V 5 bases and J 3 bases; bases outside gene matches: 19. Per germline, CDR1 MDHEN and CDR2 SYDVKM. CDR3 amino acids: CASSLSPPGAGGPTDTQYF. The CDR3 DNA is TGTGCCAGCAGTCTCTCTCCCCCCGGGGCGGGAGGACCTACAGATACGCAGTATTTT.

This CDR3 is CASSFTANYGYTF. In nucleotides, the CDR3 is TGTGCCAGCAGTTTTACAGCTAACTATGGCTACACCTTC. The genes are TRBV27 and TRBJ1-2, with no clear D. The CDR3 length is 13 residues. Trimming removed 3 bases at V and 0 bases at J, with 5 bases between. Germline CDR1 reads MNHEY; CDR2 reads SMNVEV (reference sequence).

There are a few counts of this clone. The CDR3: CASSSSETQYF. The CDR3 DNA sequence: TGTGCCAGCAGCTCAAGCGAGACCCAGTACTTC. The V gene is TRBV7-6, the J gene TRBJ2-5; the D is unclear. The CDR3 covers 11 residues. Per the germline V gene, CDR1 is SGHVS and CDR2 is FNYEAQ. With 4 bases removed from V and 5 bases from J, the gap between germline ends came to 5 bases.

The V call is TRBV28, the J call TRBJ1-1, with D perhaps TRBD1 (5 bases). Germline CDR1 reads MDHEN; CDR2 reads SYDVKM. The CDR3 runs 13 residues. V lost 5 bases to trimming and J lost 7 bases, with 14 bases between them. The CDR3 here is CASSDQGGDEAFF. The CDR3 coding sequence is TGTGCCAGCAGTGACCAGGGAGGGGATGAAGCTTTCTTT.